This T cell receptor beta chain was retrieved from a study of blood T cell repertoires in COVID-19. This clone was recorded once. Some clones are missing from TCRdb's copy, which holds only in-frame ones; the method was immunoSEQ multiplex PCR. Of about 200,000 clones in the sample, less than 85% are singletons; the top ten hold about 17%. Sequencing was carried out using PBMCs or T cells enriched from blood (not recorded which). The source is a man aged 40-55 years who had recovered from COVID-19.

The DNA for the CDR3 is TGTGCCAGCAGCAAACTGCTCCTGGGTGTAACTAGCGGGAGGTATGACATTCAGTACTTC. Translation gives CASSKLLLGVTSGRYDIQYF. The rearrangement joins TRBV21-1 to TRBJ2-4; the table's TRBD2 call for D was not verified on the DNA. TRBV21-1 is labeled a pseudogene. The CDR3 runs to 20 residues.